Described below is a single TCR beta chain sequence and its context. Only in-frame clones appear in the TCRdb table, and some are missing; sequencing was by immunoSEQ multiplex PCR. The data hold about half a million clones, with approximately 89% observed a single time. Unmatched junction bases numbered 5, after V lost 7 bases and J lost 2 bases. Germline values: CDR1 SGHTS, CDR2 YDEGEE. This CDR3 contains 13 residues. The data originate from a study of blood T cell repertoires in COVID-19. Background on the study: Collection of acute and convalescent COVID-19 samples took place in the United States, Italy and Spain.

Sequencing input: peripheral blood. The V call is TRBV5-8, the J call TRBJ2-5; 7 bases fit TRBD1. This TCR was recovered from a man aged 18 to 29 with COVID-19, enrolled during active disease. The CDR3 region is CASRQGVQETQYF. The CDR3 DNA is TGTGCCAGCCGTCAGGGGGTACAAGAGACCCAGTACTTC.